The TCR beta chain under discussion was sequenced for a study of blood T cells in healthy people across ages (dated by TCRdb to between 2014 and 2016). With regard to the full study: In model experiments, template switching captured roughly one uniquely barcoded TCR beta cDNA molecule for every two T cells. Using deep sequencing normalized with unique cDNA molecular identifiers, the study measured how TCR beta repertoire diversity changes with age. The donors were split into four age groups: young (average around 15 years), middle-aged (about 40), aged (more than 60) and long-lived (approximately 80). For two donors (one aged 18 to 29 and one aged 80 or older), the study analyzed two additional independent replicas of 1 million unique cDNA reads from the same blood draw. What the work shows at the level of the full study, not this receptor alone: As age increased, observed TCR beta diversity per million T cells dropped in a roughly linear way, and a significant reduction was already evident by age about 40. Compared with the aged group, the long-lived group had more naive CD4+ T cells, fewer expanded clones and increased TCR diversity, suggesting age selection. Bulk unsorted PBMC profiling prevented conclusive comparison of naive and antigen-experienced compartments. Estimates of total diversity based on one million sequenced T cells were regarded as lower bounds and as underestimates. There was a strong correlation between observed TCR beta diversity and the percentage of naive T cells measured by flow cytometry. Because donor CMV infection status was unknown, age-related changes in expanded clonotypes were potentially confounded.

Receptor amplification or capture employed 5' RACE. TCRdb names Illumina HiSeq 2500 as the instrument used. A second PCR of about 7 to 12 cycles was performed with a sample-barcoded 5' primer and a J-beta primer mix. Each TCR beta cDNA molecule received a unique molecular identifier from a template-switch 5' adaptor carrying 12 random nucleotides. At least 2.5 million CDR3-containing paired-end reads were obtained from each sample. First-strand cDNA synthesis was performed from all RNA using the Mint cDNA synthesis kit, with priming by a TRBC-specific oligonucleotide. All cDNA was treated with uracil-DNA glycosylase and then went through a first 18-cycle PCR with the universal primers M1SS and BC2_uni_R. Turning to the authors' computational methods: Normalization of each sample was performed by random selection of 1 million high-quality reads, each carrying a distinct molecular identifier. Instead of being binned into consensus sequences, reads that shared molecular identifiers were thrown out. MiTCR, run with a Q25 quality threshold and the strictest error-elimination algorithm, handled CDR3 identification, clonotype clustering and error correction. A nonparametric unseen species model with Euler transformation was used to estimate a lower bound on total TCR beta diversity. The raw public data were reprocessed by TCRdb itself: fastp quality trimming at Q25, MiXCR clonotype calling, in-frame beta chains only. All rows with the same CDR3 protein become a single entry with the most common DNA and genes. TCRdb's processing, not the authors' own work, is the source of the V and J calls. The sample records around 500,000 distinct CDR3 sequences, about 26% of which are singletons. Together, the top ten hold roughly 3.5% of the sample.

Donors were a few dozen systemically healthy Caucasian individuals from Russia aged roughly 6 to 90 years. Each donor gave ten milliliters of peripheral blood, drawn into EDTA-treated Vacutainer tubes. Ficoll-Paque density-gradient centrifugation was used to isolate PBMCs, with at least 7 million per sample. Total RNA was extracted from PBMCs with Trizol reagent, with at least 5.5 micrograms obtained per sample. Naive CD45RAhigh/CD27high T cell percentages were measured by flow cytometry on a PBMC aliquot from every donor. This clonotype was seen a handful of times. The antigen it recognizes is unknown. Per-base qualities were not stored, and no clone one base away is much larger. The junction shows trimming of 5 bases on V and 5 bases on J, plus 12 bases between the germline ends. From its cysteine to its phenylalanine, the CDR3 spans 12 amino acids. The CDR3 DNA has 36 bases and is translated from base 1. Per the germline V gene (reference sequence), DFQATT is the CDR1 and SNEGSKA is the CDR2.

These data were likewise used in another study, on T cells of mothers and their children. From the second report: Nine systemically healthy Caucasian individuals, comprising three mothers and their six children, were included as donors. cDNA synthesis consumed the entire amount of extracted RNA, loaded at 1.5 ug RNA in each 15 ul reaction. In the second PCR, the M1S primer added sample barcodes and 2-4 random nucleotides. More than 8 million TCR beta CDR3 reads were obtained from each mother, and roughly 3 million reads were obtained from each child. Thymic selection shapes the output of TCR recombination in a similar way in related and unrelated pairs, and inherited differences have a minor effect. Normalized repertoire overlap was always found to be slightly, but never significantly, higher in related mother-child pairs than in unrelated mother-child pairs. Persistent microchimeric T cell clones were not detected, at a sensitivity of approximately 100 clones per million clonotypes. In the study, deep NGS was used to compare the TCR beta repertoires of mothers and children, and features distinguishing related mother-child pairs from unrelated individuals were sought. On average, the children were roughly 12 +/- 4 years old, while the mothers were roughly 36 +/- 4 years old. After adapters were ligated using NEBNext reagents, the libraries underwent 100+100 nt paired-end sequencing on an Illumina HiSeq 2000. To avoid cross-contamination, the mother libraries and the child libraries were prepared a month apart and sequenced in separate runs. Each donor had between 500,000 and 2,000,000 distinct TCR beta clonotypes identified. Naive TCR beta clonotypes were estimated from low-frequency clonotypes matched to each donor's FACS-determined naive share, without sorting.

The chain employs TRBV20-1 and TRBJ1-2; the D segment cannot be called with confidence. The specimen sequenced was blood. The sequence came from a boy aged 2 to 10 in good health. The nucleotide sequence is given as TGCAGTGCTGGCCGGGGAGCATATGGCTACACCTTC. This gives the protein CSAGRGAYGYTF.